The entry that follows covers one TCR beta chain sequence. It has no known antigen specificity. Base-call qualities are not available, and no considerably larger clone is one nucleotide away. V and J are truncated by 0 bases and 4 bases respectively, leaving an intervening sequence of 6 bases. The CDR1 and CDR2 encoded by the germline V gene (reference sequence) are LGHDT and YNNKEL. The CDR3 has 13 amino acids, counting the end cysteine and phenylalanine. The kept DNA is CDR3 alone, 39 bases in frame from the first base. The data belong to a study of Ad26.COV2.S vaccination and SARS-CoV-2 variants (dated by TCRdb to the early 2020s). A note on the overall study: Donors in the vaccine arm were drawn from COV1001, a multicentre, randomized, double-blind, placebo-controlled phase I-IIa trial testing Ad26.COV2.S in healthy adults. A total of approximately 32 samples were included in the TCR-sequenced set, comprising around 19 Ad26.COV2.S vaccine recipients, 5 placebo recipients and 8 SARS-CoV-2 convalescent individuals. Trial participants were randomized into five groups of five: low-dose or high-dose Ad26.COV2.S given once or twice, or placebo on both occasions. Sequencing of the TCRbeta repertoire served to evaluate the specificity and breadth of SARS-CoV-2-reactive T cell receptors following Ad26.COV2.S vaccination. Ad26.COV2.S was administered intramuscularly at a dose of 5x10^10 or 1x10^11 viral particles, either as one shot or as two shots given 56 days apart. Throughout the experiments and outcome assessment, investigators stayed blinded to trial group allocation. Overall study outcomes, separate from this receptor: The study was not powered for comparison of responses between vaccine doses or regimens. Compared with placebo recipients, Ad26.COV2.S recipients showed higher spike-specific TCR breadth (P = 0.0014). According to the authors, total T cell responses may have been underestimated by the TCR breadth and depth analyses. Non-spike TCR breadth was comparable between vaccine and placebo recipients, consistent with the vaccine containing only spike. Substantial breadth of spike-specific CD8+ and CD4+ T cell responses was reported after vaccination.

In the paper's terms, the treatment or condition label means: some 20 received Ad26.COV2.S at low or high dose, single or two shots; 5 received placebo; per-sample allocation not given. For vaccine and placebo recipients, the sequenced repertoires came from samples collected on day 63 after the first injection. Cohort 1b enrolled some 25 adults aged 18-55 years at a single site in Boston, USA, between 29 July and 7 August 2020. Ad26.COV2.S consisted of a replication-incompetent adenovirus type 26 vector by which a prefusion-stabilized SARS-CoV-2 spike protein from the original Wuhan strain was expressed. TCRbeta CDR3 regions were sequenced with the immunoSEQ Assay. After extraction, genomic DNA underwent amplification by bias-controlled multiplex PCR, followed by high-throughput sequencing. In the authors' own workflow: Collapsing and filtering of sequences were performed to quantify the absolute abundance of each unique TCRbeta CDR3 region. T cell fraction was estimated by normalization of TCRbeta template counts to usable DNA, with usable DNA being measured through amplification of reference genes present in all nucleated cells. Repertoire TCRs were annotated as SARS-CoV-2-specific when V gene, CDR3 amino acid sequence and J gene were exactly matched to a known reactive TCR set. The reference SARS-CoV-2 TCR set was derived from MIRA and filtered for enrichment in COVID-19-positive ImmuneCODE repertoires, a step that removed public or cross-reactive TCRs. Drawing on the MIRA antigens, annotated TCRs were analysed further at the level of specific ORF or position within ORF. Breadth was defined as the number of annotated unique rearrangements divided by the total number of unique productive rearrangements, and depth was defined as the summed frequency of the annotated unique rearrangements. TCR breadth was compared between groups using two-sided Wilcoxon rank-sum tests. This immuneACCESS table, as held by TCRdb, lists in-frame sequences with V and J called but not all clones. Of the missing ones, under half trace to an unresolved V gene in checked studies; the others have no known cause. Clone size and V and J calls were adopted from that table, with D and trimming inferred from the DNA. Across this sample there are more than 300,000 clones, with less than 90% seen only once. Of the sample, 6.4% falls within the top ten clones.

This clonotype was obtained from a person between 18 and 65 years old who received the Ad26.COV2.S COVID-19 vaccine or a placebo. The sequence is built from TRBV3-1 (or the pseudogene TRBV3-2) and TRBJ1-2; too little of a D gene remains to name it. Sequencing used peripheral blood, obtained in a trial of Ad26.COV2.S vaccine versus placebo. The CDR3 reads as follows: CASSQDPAYGYTF. The nucleotides are TGTGCCAGCAGCCAAGATCCAGCCTATGGCTACACCTTC.